These T cell receptor beta chains were read from a single sample in a study of OX40 agonist ivuxolimab in advanced cancers. Some clones are missing from TCRdb's copy, which holds only in-frame ones; the method was immunoSEQ multiplex PCR. The sample consists of about 100,000 clones, under 95% of them appearing once. This material consisted of CD4+ or CD8+ T cells sorted from blood, taken in a trial of the OX40 agonist ivuxolimab. These receptors were collected from an adult with an advanced solid tumor such as melanoma, head and neck, liver or kidney cancer. CDR3s include the opening cysteine and the closing phenylalanine or tryptophan. Each record gives: V gene, clone size, J gene, D gene, CDR3 protein, CDR3 DNA. D genes are given only for firm matches. Expanded clones are given a class, and other clones once, few, many or no size at all.

v_call: TRBV5-4; clone_size: NA; j_call: TRBJ2-1; d_call: NA; cdr3_aa: CASSFHRGEGDEQFF; cdr3_nt: TGTGCCAGCAGCTTCCATCGGGGGGAGGGGGATGAGCAGTTCTTC
v_call: TRBV6-1; clone_size: NA; j_call: TRBJ2-4; d_call: NA; cdr3_aa: CASSERGVSWAKNIQYF; cdr3_nt: TGTGCCAGCAGTGAAAGAGGTGTCAGCTGGGCCAAAAACATTCAGTACTTC
v_call: TRBV9; clone_size: NA; j_call: TRBJ2-3; d_call: TRBD2; cdr3_aa: CASSAAGTATDTQYF; cdr3_nt: TGTGCCAGCAGCGCAGCGGGGACTGCCACAGATACGCAGTATTTT
v_call: TRBV19; clone_size: NA; j_call: TRBJ2-1; d_call: NA; cdr3_aa: CASSRRGGDEQFF; cdr3_nt: TGTGCCAGTAGTCGCCGAGGGGGAGATGAGCAGTTCTTC
v_call: TRBV6-5; clone_size: NA; j_call: TRBJ2-7; d_call: NA; cdr3_aa: CASSYGPNLLDEQYF; cdr3_nt: TGTGCCAGCAGTTACGGTCCCAATTTATTGGACGAGCAGTACTTC
v_call: TRBV7-9; clone_size: NA; j_call: TRBJ2-1; d_call: NA; cdr3_aa: CASSLKRAAPYNEQFF; cdr3_nt: TGTGCCAGCAGCTTAAAAAGGGCAGCCCCCTACAATGAGCAGTTCTTC
v_call: TRBV5-1; clone_size: once; j_call: TRBJ2-1; d_call: NA; cdr3_aa: CASSPDLPDEQFF; cdr3_nt: TGCGCCAGCAGCCCGGACCTTCCGGATGAGCAGTTCTTC
v_call: TRBV5-1; clone_size: NA; j_call: TRBJ2-7; d_call: NA; cdr3_aa: CASSLGWGGSYEQYF; cdr3_nt: TGCGCCAGCAGCTTGGGGTGGGGTGGGTCCTACGAGCAGTACTTC
v_call: TRBV5-4; clone_size: once; j_call: TRBJ2-7; d_call: TRBD1; cdr3_aa: CASSVGQGDEQYF; cdr3_nt: TGTGCCAGCAGCGTAGGACAGGGCGACGAGCAGTACTTC
v_call: TRBV7-8; clone_size: once; j_call: TRBJ2-1; d_call: NA; cdr3_aa: CASSNTRSAYNEQFF; cdr3_nt: TGTGCCAGCAGCAATACTCGGTCTGCGTACAATGAGCAGTTCTTC
v_call: TRBV11-2; clone_size: NA; j_call: TRBJ2-1; d_call: NA; cdr3_aa: CASSLASNSIMHNEQFF; cdr3_nt: TGTGCCAGCAGCTTAGCCTCAAACAGCATAATGCACAATGAGCAGTTCTTC
v_call: TRBV2; clone_size: once; j_call: TRBJ2-3; d_call: TRBD1; cdr3_aa: CASIYSGTGATDTQYF; cdr3_nt: TGTGCCAGCATCTACTCCGGGACAGGGGCTACAGATACGCAGTATTTT
v_call: TRBV27; clone_size: NA; j_call: TRBJ2-2; d_call: NA; cdr3_aa: CASSFRRTNTGELFF; cdr3_nt: TGTGCCAGCAGTTTCAGGCGTACGAACACCGGGGAGCTGTTTTTT
v_call: TRBV4-3; clone_size: NA; j_call: TRBJ2-3; d_call: NA; cdr3_aa: CASSQDPPGGTDTQYF; cdr3_nt: TGCGCCAGCAGCCAAGATCCCCCCGGGGGCACAGATACGCAGTATTTT
v_call: TRBV27; clone_size: NA; j_call: TRBJ2-1; d_call: TRBD2; cdr3_aa: CASKLPGASGYNEQFF; cdr3_nt: TGTGCCAGCAAATTACCCGGGGCTAGCGGTTACAATGAGCAGTTCTTC
v_call: TRBV5-1; clone_size: once; j_call: TRBJ2-7; d_call: TRBD1; cdr3_aa: CASSPGTAYEQYF; cdr3_nt: TGCGCCAGCAGCCCAGGGACAGCCTACGAGCAGTACTTC
v_call: TRBV5-4; clone_size: once; j_call: TRBJ1-2; d_call: NA; cdr3_aa: CASSLSTASNYGYTF; cdr3_nt: TGTGCCAGCAGCTTGTCTACAGCCTCTAACTATGGCTACACCTTC
v_call: TRBV6-6; clone_size: NA; j_call: TRBJ1-1; d_call: NA; cdr3_aa: CASSPLAGTKNTEAFF; cdr3_nt: TGTGCCAGCAGTCCCCTGGCCGGGACAAAGAACACTGAAGCTTTCTTT
v_call: TRBV7-9; clone_size: NA; j_call: TRBJ1-1; d_call: NA; cdr3_aa: CASSLVGAGSPGEAFF; cdr3_nt: TGTGCCAGCAGCTTAGTGGGCGCAGGTTCCCCAGGTGAAGCTTTCTTT
v_call: TRBV6-5; clone_size: NA; j_call: TRBJ1-3; d_call: NA; cdr3_aa: CASSYRGNTIYF; cdr3_nt: TGTGCCAGCAGTTACAGAGGAAACACCATATATTTT
v_call: TRBV19; clone_size: NA; j_call: TRBJ2-1; d_call: NA; cdr3_aa: CASSIGAANEQFF; cdr3_nt: TGTGCCAGTAGTATTGGAGCGGCCAATGAGCAGTTCTTC
v_call: TRBV7-8; clone_size: NA; j_call: TRBJ1-5; d_call: TRBD1; cdr3_aa: CASSLDSAARTGVNNQPQHF; cdr3_nt: TGTGCCAGCAGCTTAGATTCAGCGGCCCGGACAGGGGTTAACAATCAGCCCCAGCATTTT
v_call: TRBV19; clone_size: NA; j_call: TRBJ1-5; d_call: NA; cdr3_aa: CASSMLADNQPQHF; cdr3_nt: TGTGCCAGTAGTATGCTGGCGGATAATCAGCCCCAGCATTTT
v_call: TRBV5-1; clone_size: NA; j_call: TRBJ2-3; d_call: TRBD2; cdr3_aa: CASSLRLAGGLTQYF; cdr3_nt: TGCGCCAGCAGCTTACGACTAGCGGGGGGACTTACGCAGTATTTT
v_call: TRBV6-1; clone_size: NA; j_call: TRBJ1-1; d_call: NA; cdr3_aa: CASSQQAFEAFF; cdr3_nt: TGTGCCAGTTCACAACAGGCTTTTGAAGCTTTCTTT
v_call: TRBV11-2; clone_size: NA; j_call: TRBJ2-1; d_call: TRBD2; cdr3_aa: CASSSKAGGPNLSYNEQFF; cdr3_nt: TGTGCCAGCAGCTCGAAAGCGGGAGGGCCAAACCTTTCCTACAATGAGCAGTTCTTC
v_call: TRBV6-5; clone_size: NA; j_call: TRBJ1-2; d_call: NA; cdr3_aa: CASSPRSSYGYTF; cdr3_nt: TGTGCCAGCAGTCCGCGCTCTTCCTATGGCTACACCTTC
v_call: TRBV19; clone_size: NA; j_call: TRBJ1-5; d_call: NA; cdr3_aa: CASSEGVRPVNQPQHF; cdr3_nt: TGTGCCAGTAGTGAGGGGGTAAGGCCGGTTAATCAGCCCCAGCATTTT
v_call: TRBV5-4; clone_size: NA; j_call: TRBJ1-2; d_call: NA; cdr3_aa: CASSLGPINYGYTF; cdr3_nt: TGTGCCAGCAGCTTGGGGCCCATTAACTATGGCTACACCTTC
v_call: TRBV6-5; clone_size: NA; j_call: TRBJ2-5; d_call: NA; cdr3_aa: CASSLGTQSIQYF; cdr3_nt: TGTGCCAGCAGTCTCGGGACGCAATCCATCCAGTACTTC
v_call: TRBV5-8; clone_size: NA; j_call: TRBJ1-5; d_call: NA; cdr3_aa: CASSLKFLGNQPQHF; cdr3_nt: TGTGCCAGCAGCTTAAAGTTTCTTGGGAATCAGCCCCAGCATTTT
v_call: TRBV5-4; clone_size: few; j_call: TRBJ1-2; d_call: TRBD1; cdr3_aa: CASSPGTGYGYTF; cdr3_nt: TGTGCCAGCAGTCCCGGGACAGGGTATGGCTACACCTTC
v_call: TRBV5-5; clone_size: NA; j_call: TRBJ2-1; d_call: NA; cdr3_aa: CASSLVWEPYNEQFF; cdr3_nt: TGTGCCAGCAGCTTGGTGTGGGAGCCATACAATGAGCAGTTCTTC
v_call: TRBV13; clone_size: NA; j_call: TRBJ1-1; d_call: TRBD1; cdr3_aa: CASSLGGGQPSF; cdr3_nt: TGTGCCAGCAGCTTAGGTGGGGGACAGCCAAGCTTT
v_call: TRBV27; clone_size: NA; j_call: TRBJ2-7; d_call: NA; cdr3_aa: CASSLMAGGSHEQYF; cdr3_nt: TGTGCCAGCAGTTTGATGGCCGGGGGCTCCCACGAGCAGTACTTC
v_call: TRBV7-8; clone_size: NA; j_call: TRBJ2-7; d_call: TRBD1; cdr3_aa: CASSAPGTESYEQYF; cdr3_nt: TGTGCCAGCAGCGCCCCCGGGACAGAATCCTACGAGCAGTACTTC